This paragraph reports one T cell receptor beta chain. TCRdb keeps only in-frame clones here, not all; method: immunoSEQ multiplex PCR. Of about 60,000 clones listed, more than 80% are singletons. The data stem from a study of blood T cell repertoires in COVID-19. Study details: Nucleic acid was either cDNA or gDNA, and it came from T cells, B-cell-depleted T cells, or PBMCs.

The V and J ends lost 5 bases and 6 bases respectively, with 11 bases between them. CDR3 size: 13 residues. Per the germline V gene, CDR1 is SGHAT and CDR2 is FQNNGV. The chain combines TRBV11-2 with TRBJ2-1, with D tentatively TRBD2 (6 bases). The sequence derives from a human donor in a cohort sampled during active COVID-19. Specimen: peripheral blood. CDR3 DNA sequence: TGTGCCAGCAGCGCGGGACTTACCAATGAGCAGTTCTTC. It is translated as CASSAGLTNEQFF. The full variable domain, completed using reference TRBV11-2 and TRBJ2-1, is EAGVAQSPRYKIIEKRQSVAFWCNPISGHATLYWYQQILGQGPKLLIQFQNNGVVDDSQLPKDRFSAERLKGVDSTLKIQPAKLEDSAVYLCASSAGLTNEQFFGPGTRLTVL.